This T cell receptor beta chain was observed in a study of T cells in localized non-small cell lung cancer. Overall study results and limits: Sequencing covered just one tumor region, so heterogeneity cannot be ruled out. Adjacent lung was found to contain a median approximately 62 of the top 100 tumor clones. Clonality peaked in uninvolved adjacent lung rather than tumor.

This CDR3 contains 15 residues. V gave up 3 bases and J gave up 8 bases, with 16 bases separating them. Germline CDR1 reads LNHDA; CDR2 reads SQIVND (reference sequence). Worth noting for this clone: Its antigen is unidentified.

Assay used: immunoSEQ multiplex PCR; TCRdb lists only in-frame clones, some missing. Of some 1,500 clones in the sample, 20% to 30% were seen once. The rearrangement joins TRBV19 to TRBJ1-4; perhaps TRBD1 as D (6 bases). The sequence was obtained from a female donor at least 60 years old with stage I lung adenocarcinoma. The source was normal lung tissue next to the tumor, collected before any cancer treatment. The CDR3 DNA reads as TGTGCCAGTAGTATCCCTGCCAGGGGCGGGGAAAAACTGTTTTTT. Translated, it gives CASSIPARGGEKLFF. The full variable domain, completed using reference TRBV19 and TRBJ1-4, is DGGITQSPKYLFRKEGQNVTLSCEQNLNHDAMYWYRQDPGQGLRLIYYSQIVNDFQKGDIAEGYSVSREKKESFPLTVTSAQKNPTAFYLCASSIPARGGEKLFFGSGTQLSVL.